This is a list of T cell receptor beta chains from one sample in a study of blood T cell repertoires in COVID-19. Libraries were prepared by immunoSEQ multiplex PCR; TCRdb keeps only in-frame clonotypes and omits some of them. This sample has around 300,000 clones, with roughly nine tenths found just once. The specimen sequenced was peripheral blood. These receptors all come from a man between 18 and 29 years old with active or convalescent COVID-19. Both conserved end residues are part of each CDR3. Fields, in order: clone size, D gene, J gene, V gene, CDR3 DNA, CDR3 protein. A D gene is named only where the DNA matches it firmly. Clone size is not always given. Where it is, it says once, few, many or a class for expanded clones.

size: .; D: .; J: TRBJ2-2; V: TRBV11-2; DNA: TGTGCCAGCACCCTTCTTAGAGCGCGTGATGTAATGGGGGAGCTGTTTTTT; CDR3: CASTLLRARDVMGELFF
size: few; D: TRBD1; J: TRBJ1-2; V: TRBV15; DNA: TGTGCCACCAGCAGAGACGGCGAATCCGGGACAGGGGTTTTGGGCTACACCTTC; CDR3: CATSRDGESGTGVLGYTF
size: .; D: .; J: TRBJ1-2; V: TRBV12-3/TRBV12-4; DNA: TGTGCCAGCTGTCGGGGGGGGGAAGGCTACACCTTC; CDR3: CASCRGGEGYTF
size: once; D: TRBD2; J: TRBJ2-1; V: TRBV27; DNA: TGTGCCAGCAGTTCAAGGACTAGCGGGGGTGAGCAGTTCTTC; CDR3: CASSSRTSGGEQFF
size: .; D: TRBD1; J: TRBJ2-1; V: TRBV14; DNA: TGTGCCAGCAGCCAAGTGACAGGGTACAATGAGCAGTTCTTC; CDR3: CASSQVTGYNEQFF
size: few; D: TRBD1; J: TRBJ1-1; V: TRBV5-1; DNA: TGCGCCAGCAGCTTGGCCGGGACAGGGAGGACTGAAGCTTTCTTT; CDR3: CASSLAGTGRTEAFF
size: .; D: .; J: TRBJ1-1; V: TRBV27; DNA: TGTGCCAGCAGTCTTCAAGCAGGGCACACTGAAGCTTTCTTT; CDR3: CASSLQAGHTEAFF
size: .; D: .; J: TRBJ2-3; V: TRBV9; DNA: TGTGCCAGCAGCTCGGGTAGGGGCTTGGCAAGGGATACGCAGTATTTT; CDR3: CASSSGRGLARDTQYF
size: .; D: .; J: TRBJ1-5; V: TRBV27; DNA: TGTGCCAGCCGTACAACATTTTATAGCAATCAGCCCCAGCATTTT; CDR3: CASRTTFYSNQPQHF
size: .; D: .; J: TRBJ2-7; V: TRBV29-1; DNA: TGCAGCGTGTACCGACTAGTCTCCTCCTCCTACGAGCAGTACTTC; CDR3: CSVYRLVSSSYEQYF
size: .; D: TRBD1; J: TRBJ2-7; V: TRBV7-9; DNA: TGTGCCAGCAGCTTAGAGTGGGACAGCTCCTACGAGCAGTACTTC; CDR3: CASSLEWDSSYEQYF
size: .; D: TRBD2; J: TRBJ2-3; V: TRBV7-6; DNA: TGTGCCAGCAGTGCACCGGGACTAGCAGGGGATACGCAGTATTTT; CDR3: CASSAPGLAGDTQYF
size: .; D: .; J: TRBJ2-1; V: TRBV5-1; DNA: TGCGCCAGCAGCTTGCCTTATGGCGGAAGTGGTGAGGGTGAGCAGTTCTTC; CDR3: CASSLPYGGSGEGEQFF
size: .; D: .; J: TRBJ2-2; V: TRBV7-9; DNA: TGTGCCAGCAGCTTAGTAGAGTTTCTAGTCGGCGGGGAGCTGTTTTTT; CDR3: CASSLVEFLVGGELFF
size: .; D: .; J: TRBJ2-7; V: TRBV14; DNA: TGTGCCAGCAGCCCTCCTGGCAGCGGGCGTTCCTACGAGCAGTACTTC; CDR3: CASSPPGSGRSYEQYF
size: once; D: .; J: TRBJ1-5; V: TRBV18; DNA: TGTGCCAGCTCAGCACAGGGAGTTCAGCCCCAGCATTTT; CDR3: CASSAQGVQPQHF
size: .; D: TRBD2; J: TRBJ2-1; V: TRBV27; DNA: TGTGCCAGCAGCCTAAATAGCGGGGGAGCAAAGCAGTTCTTC; CDR3: CASSLNSGGAKQFF
size: .; D: TRBD1; J: TRBJ2-7; V: TRBV15; DNA: TGTGCCACCAGCAGAGGAGGGACAGGGACCTACGAGCAGTACTTC; CDR3: CATSRGGTGTYEQYF
size: once; D: .; J: TRBJ2-1; V: TRBV29-1; DNA: TGCAGCGTTGAGGCAGGAAACAATGAGCAGTTCTTC; CDR3: CSVEAGNNEQFF
size: .; D: TRBD2; J: TRBJ2-3; V: TRBV27; DNA: TGTGCCAGCAGTTTTACTAGCGGGGGCACAGATACGCAGTATTTT; CDR3: CASSFTSGGTDTQYF
size: .; D: .; J: TRBJ1-2; V: TRBV12-3/TRBV12-4; DNA: TGTGCCAGCAGTTCAACTAACTATGGCTACACCTTC; CDR3: CASSSTNYGYTF
size: .; D: TRBD1; J: TRBJ1-4; V: TRBV5-1; DNA: TGCGCCAGCAGCGTTCAACAGGGGCAGGGCTATGAAAAACTGTTTTTT; CDR3: CASSVQQGQGYEKLFF
size: .; D: TRBD1; J: TRBJ2-4; V: TRBV4-3; DNA: TGCGCCAGCAGCCCCACCCGGGACAGCCTAGCCAAAAACATTCAGTACTTC; CDR3: CASSPTRDSLAKNIQYF
size: once; D: .; J: TRBJ2-7; V: TRBV5-1; DNA: TGCGCCAGCGACACCATCCCCCCAACGGACTCCTACGAGCAGTACTTC; CDR3: CASDTIPPTDSYEQYF
size: .; D: .; J: TRBJ2-6; V: TRBV20-1; DNA: TGCAGTGCTACGGGGGCCAACGTCCTGACTTTC; CDR3: CSATGANVLTF
size: once; D: .; J: TRBJ1-2; V: TRBV6-2/TRBV6-3; DNA: TGTGCCAGCAGTTACTTCCGGCAGGGTCCCTATGGCTACACCTTC; CDR3: CASSYFRQGPYGYTF
size: .; D: TRBD2; J: TRBJ2-1; V: TRBV10-1; DNA: TGCGCCAGCAGTGATTTAGCGGGAGGGGATCACAATGAGCAGTTCTTC; CDR3: CASSDLAGGDHNEQFF
size: .; D: .; J: TRBJ2-5; V: TRBV27; DNA: TGTGCCAGCAGTACCTATCCCCTTACTAGTAGAGAGACCCAGTACTTC; CDR3: CASSTYPLTSRETQYF
size: once; D: .; J: TRBJ2-7; V: TRBV6-4; DNA: TGTGCCAGCAATTGTAGCGGAAAAACCTACGAGCAGTACTTC; CDR3: CASNCSGKTYEQYF
size: once; D: TRBD2; J: TRBJ2-5; V: TRBV5-1; DNA: TGCGCCAGCAGCCCGAGGACTAGCGGGGTCCAAGAGACCCAGTACTTC; CDR3: CASSPRTSGVQETQYF
size: .; D: TRBD1; J: TRBJ1-5; V: TRBV4-1; DNA: TGCCCCCCCAGCCCACAGGGGGCGCGGGGTCAGCCCCAGCATTTT; CDR3: CPPSPQGARGQPQHF
size: few; D: .; J: TRBJ1-2; V: TRBV25-1; DNA: TGTGCCAGCAGTGAGGCTAAACAGGGAGCAGATGGCTACACCTTC; CDR3: CASSEAKQGADGYTF
size: .; D: .; J: TRBJ2-7; V: TRBV5-8; DNA: TGTGCCAGCAGCTTGGAAGAGACGGGCTCCTACGAGCAGTACTTC; CDR3: CASSLEETGSYEQYF
size: .; D: TRBD1; J: TRBJ2-7; V: TRBV15; DNA: TGTGCCACCAGCGCGGGGACAGGGGTCGAGCAGTACTTC; CDR3: CATSAGTGVEQYF
size: .; D: .; J: TRBJ2-2; V: TRBV11-2; DNA: TGTGCCAGCAGCTTAATAGTACTATCCGGGGAGCTGTTTTTT; CDR3: CASSLIVLSGELFF
size: .; D: TRBD1; J: TRBJ2-5; V: TRBV18; DNA: TGTGCCAGCTCCCAGGGACAGCAAGAGACCCAGTACTTC; CDR3: CASSQGQQETQYF
size: .; D: .; J: TRBJ1-5; V: TRBV18; DNA: TGTGCCAGCTCACGACAAGACAATCAGCCCCAGCATTTT; CDR3: CASSRQDNQPQHF
size: .; D: .; J: TRBJ1-1; V: TRBV5-4; DNA: TGTGCCAGCAGCCCACAGGGTTCGAACACTGAAGCTTTCTTT; CDR3: CASSPQGSNTEAFF
size: .; D: TRBD1; J: TRBJ2-3; V: TRBV18; DNA: TGTGCCAGCTCACCACAACAGGGGGCAGATACGCAGTATTTT; CDR3: CASSPQQGADTQYF
size: .; D: .; J: TRBJ2-3; V: TRBV5-4; DNA: TGTGCCAGCAGCCCCCCGACAGCTGGAGATACGCAGTATTTT; CDR3: CASSPPTAGDTQYF
size: once; D: TRBD2; J: TRBJ2-2; V: TRBV3-1/TRBV3-2; DNA: TGTGCCAGCAGCCAAGGAAAAGGGGGCCCTAGCGGGGGATACACCGGGGAGCTGTTTTTT; CDR3: CASSQGKGGPSGGYTGELFF